This T cell receptor (beta chain) was observed in a study of OX40 agonist ivuxolimab in advanced cancers. Whole-study context: The diagnoses of dose-escalation patients were hepatocellular carcinoma, melanoma, renal cell or head and neck cancer. Study conclusions and caveats: CD4+ T cells averaged fewer expanded clones than CD8+ T cells.

Samples were taken at baseline and on day 1 of cycles 4 and 7. Some clones are missing from TCRdb's copy, which holds only in-frame ones; the method was immunoSEQ multiplex PCR. This table has under 50,000 clones, 70% to 90% appearing once. On this clone itself: The target antigen is unknown.

The CDR3 sequence is 13 residues long. The ends lost 8 bases at V and 6 bases at J; junction bases unmatched: 8. Germline CDR1 GTSNPN, CDR2 SVGIG (reference sequence). The material was CD4+ or CD8+ T cells sorted from blood, obtained in a trial of the OX40 agonist ivuxolimab. The clonotype comes from an adult with an advanced solid tumor such as melanoma, head and neck, liver or kidney cancer. The chain links TRBV30 to TRBJ2-1, with 9 bases aligning to TRBD1. CDR3: CAGTGPKPNEQFF. Written as DNA, the CDR3 is TGTGCCGGGACAGGGCCCAAACCCAATGAGCAGTTCTTC.